Below, 15 T cell receptor beta chains from the same sample are listed, as sequenced in a study of blood T cells in healthy people across ages. A J-beta primer mix and a sample-barcoded 5' primer were used in a second PCR of roughly 6 to 12 cycles. Using its own MiXCR run on the 5' RACE reads, TCRdb lists one record per CDR3 protein. The sample has approximately 810,000 distinct CDR3 sequences; under 30% are singletons. Sequencing input: blood. The receptors were sampled from a woman older than 75 in good health.

This clonotype was seen at least ten times. The DNA of the CDR3 is TGCGCCAGCAGTGACAGTCATTTCACAGATACGCAGTATTTT. This sequence encodes CASSDSHFTDTQYF. This chain links TRBV10-1 with TRBJ2-3; D is ambiguous. V was shortened by 3 bases and J by 2 bases, with 9 bases between the two germline ends. In germline, CDR1 is WNHNN, CDR2 SYGVQD (reference sequence). There are 14 residues in the CDR3.

For this clonotype: This may come from a read error, since a much larger clone is one base off. This sequence joins TRBV3-1 and TRBJ2-1; perhaps TRBD1 as D (6 bases). This CDR3 comprises 15 residues. CDR1 and CDR2 (germline): LGHDT, YNNKEL (reference sequence). V lost 6 bases and J lost 12, with 24 bases in between. In nucleotides, the CDR3 is TGTGCCAGCAGGAGATTAGGGGGTAATACGCGAGGGCAGTTCTTC. Its translation: CASRRLGGNTRGQFF.

In this sample, this clonotype turned up many times. The V gene is TRBV7-6, the J gene TRBJ2-5; 8 bases fit TRBD2. The CDR3 runs to 15 residues. Per germline, CDR1 SGHVS and CDR2 FNYEAQ. V shed 3 bases, J shed 1 base, and the junction held 4 bases outside the gene matches. The DNA for the CDR3 is TGTGCCAGCAGCTTGGCCAGCGGGGGCCAAGAGACCCAGTACTTC. Translation gives CASSLASGGQETQYF.

This clonotype was picked up many times. The V call is TRBV20-1, the J call TRBJ1-2; 9 bases are shared with TRBD1. CDR1 DFQATT and CDR2 SNEGSKA come from the germline V gene (reference sequence). The CDR3 is 15 residues long. V shed 4 bases and J 7 bases; nucleotides not matched to a gene: 13. CDR3 amino acids: CSAISVGTGRGGYTF. DNA for the CDR3: TGCAGTGCTATATCCGTTGGGACAGGGAGAGGTGGCTACACCTTC.

This clonotype appeared many times. The chain uses TRBV9 and TRBJ2-1; D remains unclear. Trimming pared 0 bases from V and 6 bases from J, leaving 7 bases between. The CDR3 has 13 amino acids. The germline V gene encodes CDR1 SGDLS and CDR2 YYNGEE. In DNA, the CDR3 is TGTGCCAGCAGCGTAGCTGGGATCAATGAGCAGTTCTTC. This encodes CASSVAGINEQFF.

This clonotype was detected a few times. It may be a read error: a sequence one base away is much more abundant. This chain uses TRBV20-1 with TRBJ2-3; TRBD2 aligns across 9 bases. Germline CDR1 and CDR2: DFQATT and SNEGSKA (reference sequence). The CDR3 sequence is 14 residues long. CDR3 nucleotide sequence: TGCAGCCCACCCGAGACTAGCGGTCGAGATACGCAGTATTTT. Translated: CSPPETSGRDTQYF.

With regard to this clonotype: A much more abundant neighbour one base away suggests this may be a read error. The chain joins TRBV7-9 to TRBJ2-5, with D unclear. Germline loops: CDR1 SEHNR, CDR2 FQNEAQ (reference sequence). The V gene lost 2 bases and the J gene lost 4 bases, with 11 bases spanning the gap. The CDR3 is made up of 14 amino acids. The CDR3 loop is CASSLFVGSETQYF. The CDR3 DNA sequence: TGTGCCAGCAGCTTATTTGTAGGGTCAGAGACCCAGTACTTC. Full variable domain (missing parts from reference TRBV7-9 and TRBJ2-5): DTGVSQNPRHKITKRGQNVTFRCDPISEHNRLYWYRQTLGQGPEFLTYFQNEAQLEKSRLLSDRFSAERPKGSFSTLEIQRTEQGDSAMYLCASSLFVGSETQYFGPGTRLLVL.

This rearrangement joins TRBV6-1 to TRBJ2-1, with 15 bases identical to TRBD2. CDR1 and CDR2 (germline): MNHNS, SASEGT. The CDR3 has 16 residues. J was trimmed by 9 bases and V by 6 bases; bases with no gene match: 9. Here the CDR3 DNA reads TGTGCCAGCAGCGGGACTAGCGGGGGGCTGGGAAGTGAGCAGTTCTTC. Its translation is CASSGTSGGLGSEQFF.

In this sample, this clonotype turned up a few times. The chain uses TRBV4-2 and TRBJ2-2, with TRBD2 as a possible D gene (6 bases). The V end was cut by 1 base, the J end by 5 bases, with 17 bases between. Germline loops: CDR1 LGHNA, CDR2 YNFKEQ. CDR3 length: 17 amino acids. The CDR3 DNA reads as TGTGCCAGCAGCCAAGGAGTGGGCAGGGCGGGGACCGGGGAGCTGTTTTTT. It encodes CASSQGVGRAGTGELFF.

This clonotype was seen just once. A much bigger clone sits one base away, suggesting this may be a read error. CDR3 residues: CASSLQGAGTDAQYF. CDR3 DNA sequence: TGTGCCAGCAGTCTCCAGGGGGCGGGGACAGATGCGCAGTATTTT. V usage is TRBV12-3 or TRBV12-4 and J usage is TRBJ2-3; 8 bases align to TRBD1. CDR3 length: 15 amino acids.

Concerning this clonotype: A single base separates this from a much larger clone, so it may be a read error. The chain has TRBV6-2 or TRBV6-3 and TRBJ2-5; 10 bases are shared with TRBD1. There are 15 residues in the CDR3. With V trimmed by 6 bases and J by 11 bases, 15 bases remained unmatched. Germline V gives CDR1 MNHEY, CDR2 SVGEGT. CDR3 DNA sequence: TGTGCCAGCAGCCTAGCCGGGACAGGGGCCAATGAGCAGTACTTC. Protein product: CASSLAGTGANEQYF.

Details on this clonotype: This may arise from a read error, as a much more abundant clone is one base away. J is TRBJ2-7 and V is TRBV7-2, with 7 bases identical to TRBD1. Germline V gene data show CDR1 as SGHTA and CDR2 as FQGNSA. CDR3 length: 15 amino acids. Here the CDR3 reads CAGSSQGFGSYEQYF. Here the CDR3 DNA reads TGTGCCGGCAGCTCACAGGGGTTTGGGAGTTACGAGCAGTACTTC.

The chain couples TRBV7-2 to TRBJ2-3; D is undetermined. Germline V lookup: CDR1 SGHTA, CDR2 FQGNSA. V lost 5 bases to trimming and J lost 1 base, with 16 bases between them. The CDR3 loop spans 16 amino acids. The CDR3 region is CASSPVTDLGTDTQYF. DNA for the CDR3: TGTGCCAGCAGCCCGGTGACGGATTTAGGCACAGATACGCAGTATTTT.

This clonotype has a count of ten or more. This rearrangement joins TRBV30 to TRBJ2-6; TRBD2 might be the D (7 bases). The germline V gene encodes CDR1 GTSNPN and CDR2 SVGIG (reference sequence). V was cut by 5 bases and J by 1 base, with 18 bases left in between. The CDR3 length is 17 residues. CDR3 bases: TGTGCCTGGGAGAGAGGGGGGGCCTTTTCTGGGGCCAACGTCCTGACTTTC. Translation gives CAWERGGAFSGANVLTF.

The rearrangement links TRBV12-3 or TRBV12-4 to TRBJ1-1; D is ambiguous. V was pared by 5 bases and J by 1 base, with 8 bases between. The CDR3 runs 13 residues. CDR3 in DNA: TGTGCCAGCAGTCGACGGTCGAACACTGAAGCTTTCTTT. Its protein product is CASSRRSNTEAFF.